This T cell receptor beta chain is drawn from a study of blood T cell repertoires in COVID-19. Across the whole study: Material from acute and convalescent COVID-19 was sourced from the United States, Italy and Spain. PBMCs, B-cell-depleted T cells, or T cells provided the cDNA or gDNA that made up the material.

The germline gives CDR1 MDHEN, CDR2 SYDVKM. CDR3 length equals 14 residues. Trimming took off 3 bases at V and 11 bases at J, with 16 bases between the two ends. This clone was seen only a few times. In the authors' methods: Reference gene primer amplification in the assay estimated nucleated cell counts. Libraries were prepared by immunoSEQ multiplex PCR; TCRdb keeps only in-frame clonotypes and omits some of them. That table gives V, J and clone size, and the DNA gave D and trimming. This table has about 60,000 clones, 70% to 90% appearing once. Sequenced sample: peripheral blood. The source is a woman aged 80 or over with active COVID-19. The chain joins TRBV28 to TRBJ1-4; no reliable D call. CDR3 protein: CASSLVGNERKLFF. The CDR3 bases are TGTGCCAGCAGTTTGGTGGGGAATGAGCGGAAACTGTTTTTT. The variable domain in full, completed from reference TRBV28 and TRBJ1-4, reads DVKVTQSSRYLVKRTGEKVFLECVQDMDHENMFWYRQDPGLGLRLIYFSYDVKMKEKGDIPEGYSVSREKKERFSLILESASTNQTSMYLCASSLVGNERKLFFGSGTQLSVL.